This is a list of T cell receptor beta chains from one sample in a study of T-cell memory formation after mild COVID-19. TCRdb analysed the 5' RACE reads with MiXCR anew, one entry per CDR3 protein. Here the sample spans roughly 450,000 distinct CDR3 sequences, approximately 19% being singletons. Sequencing used PBMCs or a T cell subset sorted from them (not recorded which). The receptors come from a man in his late teens or twenties who had mild COVID-19 (a few samples of this study predate the infection). Cell type and time point are not known. Each CDR3 is given with its conserved first and last residue. The order of the fields is clone size, J gene, V gene, D gene, CDR3 DNA, CDR3 protein. The D gene is left open where the match is weak. Clone size appears in some rows only: once, few, many, or a class for an expanded clone.

once | TRBJ2-3 | TRBV5-1 | NA | TGCGCCAGCAGCTACACAAACCGGGCCCCCCCAGATACGCAGTATTTT | CASSYTNRAPPDTQYF
many | TRBJ2-5 | TRBV5-1 | TRBD2 | TGCGCCAGCAGCCCCGGGACTAGCGGGGCCCAAGAGACCCAGTACTTC | CASSPGTSGAQETQYF
NA | TRBJ2-7 | TRBV19 | NA | TGTGCCACCACGGGAACAGGGTGGTACGAGCAGTACTTC | CATTGTGWYEQYF
NA | TRBJ2-4 | TRBV7-2 | NA | TGTGCCAGCAGCCCCCGACTAGAAGGCATTCAGTACTTC | CASSPRLEGIQYF
few | TRBJ2-3 | TRBV5-4 | NA | TGTGCCAGCAGCTTCGCCGGCTCAAGCACAGATACGCAGTATTTT | CASSFAGSSTDTQYF
NA | TRBJ1-5 | TRBV28 | NA | TGTGCCAGCAGTTTTGTGCAGGCCCTCAATCAGCCCCAGCATTTT | CASSFVQALNQPQHF
NA | TRBJ1-5 | TRBV4-1 | TRBD1 | TGCGCCAGCAGCCCGCACAGGGGAGGATATAGCAATCAGCCCCAGCATTTT | CASSPHRGGYSNQPQHF
NA | TRBJ1-2 | TRBV7-9 | NA | TGTGCCAGCAGCTTAGGGTCCGGCTTTGGCTACACCTTC | CASSLGSGFGYTF
few | TRBJ2-5 | TRBV6-1 | NA | TGTGCCAGCAGTGCTCGACAGGTCCAAGAGACCCAGTACTTC | CASSARQVQETQYF
few | TRBJ2-5 | TRBV7-9 | NA | TGTGCCAGCAGCCGGAACGGGGCCCTCGGGGAGACCCAGTACTTC | CASSRNGALGETQYF
many | TRBJ2-2 | TRBV7-9 | TRBD1 | TGTGCCAGCAGCTACAGGGGGAACACCGGGGAGCTGTTTTTT | CASSYRGNTGELFF
NA | TRBJ2-2 | TRBV7-9 | NA | TGTGCCACCGGATCGGGACGACTCGCGAACACCGGGGAGCTGTTTTTT | CATGSGRLANTGELFF
NA | TRBJ1-1 | TRBV6-2/TRBV6-3 | TRBD1 | TGTGCCAGCAGTTACCCGGGACAGGGGGCCATGAACACTGAAGCTTTCTTT | CASSYPGQGAMNTEAFF
few | TRBJ2-7 | TRBV11-2 | NA | TGTGCCAGCAGCTTTGACGGCTACGAGCAGTACTTC | CASSFDGYEQYF
few | TRBJ2-4 | TRBV20-1 | NA | TGCAGTGCTAGGGTTGATGGCGATTTTCAGTACTTC | CSARVDGDFQYF
NA | TRBJ1-2 | TRBV4-3 | TRBD1 | TGCGCCAGCACCCTGGATCGACAGGGGACCGGCTACACCTTC | CASTLDRQGTGYTF